This T cell receptor beta chain emerged from a study of blood T cell repertoires in COVID-19. Produced via immunoSEQ multiplex PCR; TCRdb's table is partial and in-frame only. Of under 250,000 clones listed, roughly 80% were seen once; the top ten hold roughly 7.9%. The CDR3 extends over 14 amino acids. Germline-derived CDR1 and CDR2 are SGHDT and YYEEEE. Unmatched junction bases numbered 3, after V lost 2 bases and J lost 6 bases. The chain employs TRBV5-6 and TRBJ1-4; 8 bases agree with TRBD1. The source material was peripheral blood. This sequence originates from a woman older than 75 with acute or convalescent COVID-19. The CDR3 protein is CASSFSGGDEKLFF. CDR3 nucleotides: TGTGCCAGCAGCTTTTCAGGGGGCGATGAAAAACTGTTTTTT.